The entry that follows covers one T cell receptor beta chain sequence. The entry originates in a study of T cell responses to AZD1222 COVID-19 vaccine. The ends were cut back, 4 bases at V and 0 bases at J, with 10 bases in the middle. Germline V gives CDR1 SGDLS, CDR2 YYNGEE. The CDR3 contains 14 residues. Produced via immunoSEQ multiplex PCR; TCRdb's table is partial and in-frame only. The sample shows about 150,000 clones, about 89% of them seen only once. This sequence originates from an adult who received the MenACWY meningococcal vaccine as a control. The source material was peripheral blood, sampled 28 days after the second dose of the MenACWY control vaccine. The chain combines TRBV9 with TRBJ1-1; no definite D call. For the CDR3, the DNA is TGTGCCAGCAGCCCCCGGACCCTGAACACTGAAGCTTTCTTT. Amino acid sequence: CASSPRTLNTEAFF. The full variable domain, rest sourced from reference TRBV9 and TRBJ1-1, is DSGVTQTPKHLITATGQRVTLRCSPRSGDLSVYWYQQSLDQGLQFLIQYYNGEERAKGNILERFSAQQFPDLHSELNLSSLELGDSALYFCASSPRTLNTEAFFGQGTRLTVV.